A single T cell receptor (beta chain) is shown here with its context. The antigen remains unidentified. This CDR3 has 14 amino acids. V lost 7 bases and J 11 bases, leaving 21 bases between the germline ends. Germline-derived CDR1 and CDR2 are ENHRY and SYGVKD. This specimen belongs to a study of cytomegalovirus exposure and HLA in healthy donors. Only in-frame clones appear in the TCRdb table, and some are missing; sequencing was by immunoSEQ multiplex PCR. The repertoire includes about 130,000 clones, 70% to 85% of them detected once, and about 27% sits in the top ten. Points from the study as a whole: The study found most TCR sequences rare, yet found some public TCRs in many donors.

Material: PBMCs. This TCR derives from a young man in good health and CMV-seropositive. The chain joins TRBV10-3 to TRBJ2-1; D remains ambiguous. The CDR3 DNA reads as TGTGCCATCATGAGCCGCGAATCTCCGTCCCAGCAGTTCTTC. Translating gives CAIMSRESPSQQFF.